The entry below gives a single T cell receptor beta chain sequence along with its context. Its binding antigen is unknown. Taken from the germline V gene, the CDR1 and CDR2 loops are MNHNS and SASEGT. The CDR3 contains 15 residues, cysteine and phenylalanine counted. No DNA sequence is on record. This record belongs to a study of T cells expressing NK-cell markers (TCRdb year 2020). For context, the study as a whole: Three sorted T-cell subsets (CD3+CD56+NKG2C+, CD3+CD56+NKG2C- and CD3+CD56-NKG2C+) from about 8 donors had their TCR beta-chain repertoires profiled. Of the eight sequenced donors, seven were found to be HCMV-seropositive and one was found to be HCMV-seronegative. Randomly selected healthy volunteers, three men and five women, were used as the eight sequenced donors. Libraries were sequenced as 2 x 150 bp reads on Illumina HiSeq 2000/2500, MiSeq or NextSeq.

HCMV-specific IgG was detected in serum with a commercial ELISA kit to determine HCMV serostatus. Ficoll density gradient centrifugation was used to isolate peripheral blood mononuclear cells from blood. Reads for this sample came from an Illumina HiSeq 2000. 5'RACE template switching, by which a universal primer site and unique molecular identifiers were added, was used to make TCR beta cDNA libraries. cDNA synthesis was primed from the TCR beta constant segment, followed by two successive PCR amplification steps. The source study handled its data this way. MIGEC was used to demultiplex reads and group reads by UMI, and MiTCR was used to assemble and quantify clonotypes. Only TCR cDNA sequences supported by at least two reads were kept to exclude erroneous sequences. The tcR package was used for downstream repertoire analysis, and clonotypes were matched across fractions by CDR3 nucleotide sequence plus V segment. VDJmatch was used to annotate antigen specificity against VDJdb, with one amino acid substitution in CDR3 allowed. TCRdb reprocessed the reads and provides one entry for every CDR3 protein sequence; no DNA is given. The V and J calls, along with clone size, are taken from TCRdb and not from the paper's own processing. This sample's table contains a few hundred thousand distinct CDR3 sequences. The leading ten clones occupy under 6.5% of the sample.

Results the study describes overall, beyond this receptor: Whether the expanded NKG2C-expressing T cell clones were specific for HCMV antigens was left unclear. In a handful of donors, the dominant CD3+CD56+NKG2C+ clonotypes were found to rank among the top 10 CD8+ clonotypes and to make up about 1.0-7.0% of CD8+ T cells. Those dominant clonotypes were again the most abundant among CD3+CD56-NKG2C+ cells in a few donors, at about 25-60.1%.

This receptor chain uses TRBV6-1 and TRBJ1-1; TCRdb returns TRBD1, unconfirmable since there is no DNA. The sequencing input was blood T cells: a sorted CD56 or NKG2C T cell subset, CD4+ or CD8+ T cells, or bulk PBMC T cells (not recorded which). The receptor was derived from a man aged 18 to 69 in good health. The CDR3: CASSEYTTRGTEAFF.